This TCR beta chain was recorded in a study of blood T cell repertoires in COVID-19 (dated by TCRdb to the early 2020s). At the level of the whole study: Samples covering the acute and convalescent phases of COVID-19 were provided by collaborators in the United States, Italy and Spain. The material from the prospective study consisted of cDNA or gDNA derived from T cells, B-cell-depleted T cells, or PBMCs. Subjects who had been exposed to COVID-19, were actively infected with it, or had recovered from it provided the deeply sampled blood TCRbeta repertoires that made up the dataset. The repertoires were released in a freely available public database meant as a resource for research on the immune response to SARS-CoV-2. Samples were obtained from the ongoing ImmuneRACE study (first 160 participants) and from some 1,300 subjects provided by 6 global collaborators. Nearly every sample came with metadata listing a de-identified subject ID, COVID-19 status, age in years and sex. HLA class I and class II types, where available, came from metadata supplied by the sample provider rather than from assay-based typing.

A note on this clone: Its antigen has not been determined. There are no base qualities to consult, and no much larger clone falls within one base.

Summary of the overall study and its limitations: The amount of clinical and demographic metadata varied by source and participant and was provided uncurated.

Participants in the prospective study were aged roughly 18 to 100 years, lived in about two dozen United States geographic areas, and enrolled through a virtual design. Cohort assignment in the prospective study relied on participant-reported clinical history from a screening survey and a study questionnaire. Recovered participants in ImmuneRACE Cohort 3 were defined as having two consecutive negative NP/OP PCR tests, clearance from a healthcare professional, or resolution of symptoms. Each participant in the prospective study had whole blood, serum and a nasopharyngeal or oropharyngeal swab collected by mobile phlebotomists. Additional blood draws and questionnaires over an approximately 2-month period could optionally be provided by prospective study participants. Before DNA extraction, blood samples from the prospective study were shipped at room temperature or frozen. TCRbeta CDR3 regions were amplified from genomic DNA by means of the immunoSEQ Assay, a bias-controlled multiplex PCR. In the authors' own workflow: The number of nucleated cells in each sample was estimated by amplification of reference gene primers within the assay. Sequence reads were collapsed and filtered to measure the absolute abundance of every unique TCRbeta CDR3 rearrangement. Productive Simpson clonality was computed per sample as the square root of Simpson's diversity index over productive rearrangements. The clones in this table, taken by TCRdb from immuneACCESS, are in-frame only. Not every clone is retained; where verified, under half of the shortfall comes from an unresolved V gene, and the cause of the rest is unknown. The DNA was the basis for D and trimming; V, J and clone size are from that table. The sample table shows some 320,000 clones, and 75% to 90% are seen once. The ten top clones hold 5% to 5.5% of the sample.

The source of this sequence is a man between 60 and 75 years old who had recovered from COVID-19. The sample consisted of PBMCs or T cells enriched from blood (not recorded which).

The bases read TGTGCCAGCAGCCGGAGACAGGGCCCCTCTGGGGCCAACGTCCTGACTTTC. It codes for CASSRRQGPSGANVLTF. The chain links TRBV3-1 (or the pseudogene TRBV3-2) with TRBJ2-6; 7 middle bases align to TRBD1. Counted from cysteine to phenylalanine, this CDR3 has 17 amino acids. Of all the DNA, just the CDR3 is kept, 51 bases in frame from base 1. The V end gives up 4 bases and the J end 0 bases, leaving 6 bases in the junction not matched to a gene. As encoded in the germline V gene (reference sequence), CDR1 is LGHDT while CDR2 is YNNKEL.